Below, 15 T cell receptor beta chains from the same sample are listed, as sequenced in a study of blood T cell repertoires in COVID-19. Libraries were prepared by immunoSEQ multiplex PCR; TCRdb keeps only in-frame clonotypes and omits some of them. The table shows approximately 140,000 clones, with 84% occurring only once. The sequencing sample was made of PBMCs or T cells enriched from blood (not recorded which). These receptors were collected from a man aged 35-49 years with acute COVID-19.

V is TRBV7-2 and J is TRBJ1-2; D call uncertain. Trimming took off 6 bases at V and 7 bases at J, with 18 bases between the two ends. Germline assignment: CDR1 SGHTA and CDR2 FQGNSA. The CDR3 loop spans 14 amino acids. CDR3 nucleotides: TGTGCCAGCAGTATCCCCTTCAGGTCTACTGGCTACACCTTC. As protein: CASSIPFRSTGYTF.

This chain joins TRBV19 and TRBJ1-1; 9 nucleotides agree with TRBD1. The CDR3 is 16 amino acids. Germline CDR1 LNHDA, CDR2 SQIVND (reference sequence). The trim removed 6 bases at V and 3 bases at J, leaving 11 bases unmatched. The CDR3 spells CASRRRQQGAYTEAFF. CDR3 nucleotide sequence: TGTGCCAGTAGGCGAAGACAACAGGGGGCGTACACTGAAGCTTTCTTT.

The chain recombines TRBV3-1 (or the pseudogene TRBV3-2) with TRBJ2-6; possibly TRBD1 for D (6 bases). The CDR3 is 20 amino acids. Germline values: CDR1 LGHDT, CDR2 YNNKEL (reference sequence). Trimming shortened V by 6 bases and J by 2 bases, and 26 bases separated the two germline ends. CDR3 sequence (DNA): TGTGCCAGCAGAACATCGGGGATACGACAGGTTTCGCCTGGGGCCAACGTCCTGACTTTC. Its translation: CASRTSGIRQVSPGANVLTF.

The count of this clone is one. The CDR3 DNA reads as TGCGCCAGCAGCCAAGAATTGCAGGGAGGGAGCACAGATACGCAGTATTTT. Translating gives CASSQELQGGSTDTQYF. The chain is built from TRBV4-3 and TRBJ2-3; TRBD2 matches 7 bases. The CDR3 extends over 17 amino acids. With V trimmed by 0 bases and J by 0 bases, 6 bases remained unmatched. Germline assignment: CDR1 LGHNA and CDR2 YSLEER.

In this sample, this clone turned up once. The J gene is TRBJ1-6, the V gene TRBV7-6; 7 bases line up with TRBD1. Germline CDR1 SGHVS, CDR2 FNYEAQ. The CDR3 is made up of 17 amino acids. Trimming took 1 base from V and 8 from J; bases not matched to a gene: 11. CDR3 DNA sequence: TGTGCCAGCAGCTTAGAATCTCAAGGGACAGCCCATTCACCCCTCCACTTT. This codes for CASSLESQGTAHSPLHF.

This clone occurred a few times. This rearrangement joins TRBV27 to TRBJ1-1, with a tentative D call TRBD1 (5 bases). This CDR3 comprises 16 residues. Between the trimmed V and J ends, which lost 6 bases and 4 bases, there was a span of 21 bases. Germline values: CDR1 MNHEY, CDR2 SMNVEV (reference sequence). The CDR3 nucleotides are TGTGCCAGCAGACCGAGGCGCGGGGGAATGATCACTGAAGCTTTCTTT. This encodes CASRPRRGGMITEAFF.

J is TRBJ2-7 and V is TRBV5-3; perhaps TRBD2 as D (6 bases). TRBV5-3 is known as an ORF, though its function is uncertain. Trimming took off 4 bases at V and 3 bases at J, with 20 bases between the two ends. The CDR3 sequence is 16 residues long. The DNA for the CDR3 is TGTGCCAGAAGCCCAATTAATCGCGGGATTGGCTACGAGCAGTACTTC. Its translation is CARSPINRGIGYEQYF.

V usage is TRBV7-9 and J usage is TRBJ1-6; D unresolved. CDR1 and CDR2 from the germline V gene are SEHNR and FQNEAQ (reference sequence). V was clipped by 6 bases and J by 10 bases, with 10 bases between them. This CDR3 spans 12 amino acids. CDR3 nucleotide sequence: TGTGCCAGCAGGGTTGAAGAGTCACCCCTCCACTTT. Its translation: CASRVEESPLHF.

The V and J genes are TRBV20-1 and TRBJ2-7, with TRBD1 identical over 7 bases. Germline V CDR1 and CDR2: DFQATT, SNEGSKA (reference sequence). The CDR3 has 13 amino acids. With V trimmed by 3 bases and J by 2 bases, 4 bases remained unmatched. The CDR3, as DNA: TGCAGTGCTAGTTCAGGGGGAGCCTACGAGCAGTACTTC. Residues: CSASSGGAYEQYF.

This chain uses TRBV28 with TRBJ2-7; tentatively, D is TRBD2 (6 bases). The CDR3 is 13 residues long. The V gene lost 5 bases and the J gene lost 6 bases, with 14 bases spanning the gap. Germline V CDR1 and CDR2: MDHEN, SYDVKM. CDR3 bases: TGTGCCAGCAGTCCCCCGGGGGTCGGCGAGCAGTACTTC. Its translation: CASSPPGVGEQYF.

This sequence joins TRBV3-1 (or the pseudogene TRBV3-2) and TRBJ2-3, with 11 nucleotides matching TRBD2. Germline CDR1 is LGHDT and CDR2 is YNNKEL (reference sequence). The length of the CDR3 is 16 residues. Trimming removed 2 bases from V and 3 bases from J; junction bases left unmatched: 4. The chain's CDR3 is CASSQLSGRGTDTQYF. The CDR3 DNA follows: TGTGCCAGCAGCCAACTTAGCGGGAGGGGGACAGATACGCAGTATTTT.

This clone appeared a few times. The chain carries TRBV6-5 and TRBJ1-1, with unresolved D. CDR3 length: 11 residues. The germline gives CDR1 MNHEY, CDR2 SVGAGI. Trimming left V 11 bases short and J 6 bases short, with 13 bases between. For the CDR3, the DNA is TGTGCCTGTGAAAGAGCTTCTGAAGCTTTCTTT. Protein product: CACERASEAFF.

The V call is TRBV7-8, the J call TRBJ2-2; D is ambiguous. The CDR3 has 13 residues. V lost 4 bases and J 2 bases, leaving 5 bases between the germline ends. Germline V gene data show CDR1 as SGHVS and CDR2 as FQNEAQ. The CDR3 here is CASSYRNTGELFF. The CDR3 nucleotides are TGTGCCAGCAGCTACAGAAACACCGGGGAGCTGTTTTTT.

The chain links TRBV5-6 to TRBJ2-7; 10 bases agree with TRBD1. The length of the CDR3 is 14 residues. The J segment lost 4 bases and the V segment lost 5 bases, leaving 6 bases of the junction unmatched. CDR1 is SGHDT and CDR2 is YYEEEE in the germline V gene. In DNA, the CDR3 is TGTGCCAGCAGGAGGGACAGGGGAGGATACGAGCAGTACTTC. Translated: CASRRDRGGYEQYF.

The V call is TRBV18, the J call TRBJ2-3; D is unclear. Germline V CDR1 and CDR2: KGHSH, LQKENI. The CDR3 length is 13 residues. V was shortened by 1 base and J by 5 bases, with 7 bases between the two germline ends. Written as DNA, the CDR3 is TGTGCCAGCTCACCACTAGTGGTAGATACGCAGTATTTT. This codes for CASSPLVVDTQYF. Full variable domain (outside the CDR3, taken from reference TRBV18 and TRBJ2-3): NAGVMQNPRHLVRRRGQEARLRCSPMKGHSHVYWYRQLPEEGLKFMVYLQKENIIDESGMPKERFSAEFPKEGPSILRIQQVVRGDSAAYFCASSPLVVDTQYFGPGTRLTVL.